This passage covers 5 T cell receptor beta chains from one sample sequenced in a study of blood T cell repertoires in COVID-19. Profiled with immunoSEQ multiplex PCR; TCRdb holds only in-frame clones, not every one. The top ten clones hold 7.8% of a sample with 45,000 to 55,000 clones, about nine tenths of them seen once. Sequenced sample: peripheral blood. The source of these receptors is a man in his fifties with active COVID-19.

The chain joins TRBV7-2 to TRBJ2-1; TRBD2 is a possible D gene (6 bases). This CDR3 is 14 amino acids long. Germline V gene data show CDR1 as SGHTA and CDR2 as FQGNSA. V lost 0 bases, J lost 7 bases, and 10 bases lay in between. CDR3 sequence: CASSLAASVNEQFF. CDR3 bases: TGTGCCAGCAGCTTAGCGGCTAGCGTAAATGAGCAGTTCTTC.

This clone is a singleton in its sample. The genes are TRBV11-3 and TRBJ2-1; 9 nucleotides line up with TRBD2. J was trimmed by 10 bases and V by 6 bases; bases with no gene match: 10. This CDR3 comprises 14 residues. CDR1 is SGHNT, CDR2 YENEEA, per germline. CDR3 region: CASSSGSGVREQFF. The CDR3 bases are TGTGCCAGCAGTAGCGGGAGTGGCGTGAGGGAGCAGTTCTTC.

This chain uses TRBV7-2 with TRBJ2-3, with 8 bases that match TRBD2. Trimming at V came to 4 bases and at J to 0 bases, leaving 3 bases not matched to a gene. Germline CDR1 and CDR2: SGHTA and FQGNSA. CDR3 size: 15 residues. CDR3 region: CASSYGRASTDTQYF. CDR3 DNA: TGTGCCAGCAGCTACGGGAGGGCAAGCACAGATACGCAGTATTTT.

CDR3: CASSLEVGSGNTIYF. The CDR3 DNA sequence: TGCGCCAGCAGCCTCGAGGTGGGCTCTGGAAACACCATATATTTT. This rearrangement joins TRBV5-1 to TRBJ1-3; no definite D call. From germline, CDR1 is SGHRS and CDR2 YFSETQ. V was trimmed by 4 bases and J by 0 bases, leaving 11 bases between them. This CDR3 is built from 15 residues.

This chain uses TRBV6-2 or TRBV6-3 with TRBJ2-7, with a weak D call TRBD1 (5 bases). V dropped 5 bases and J dropped 0 bases, with 20 bases sitting between them. Germline V CDR1 and CDR2: MNHEY, SVGEGT. This CDR3 has 17 amino acids. The CDR3 loop reads CASSPKPLTVFSYEQYF. The CDR3 DNA follows: TGTGCCAGCAGTCCAAAACCACTGACAGTATTCTCCTACGAGCAGTACTTC.